This record covers a single TCR beta chain. Its matching antigen is unknown. The repertoire was sequenced with immunoSEQ multiplex PCR; TCRdb's copy has only in-frame clones and lacks some. This table has 400,000 to 500,000 clones, approximately 80% appearing once. This sample was included in a study of shared clonotypes between healthy human individuals. Study information: Two women and a few men aged 18 to 49 served as donors. Points from the study as a whole: The authors expected sequencing depth to affect clonotype sharing among donors.

The donors, healthy adults who were HIV-negative, had experienced no recent acute infections or vaccinations. Everyone who donated was a Caucasian adult who lived in Nashville, Tennessee. Germline lookup yields CDR1 GTSNPN and CDR2 SVGIG (reference sequence). CDR3 length: 15 residues. J was trimmed by 11 bases and V by 3 bases; bases with no gene match: 12. V is TRBV30 and J is TRBJ2-1, with 11 bases identical to TRBD2. The TCR was taken from a woman aged 40 to 50 in good health. Some clones in this sample may be carry-over from other donors' samples. Source material: PBMCs. CDR3 amino acids: CAWRVPGTSGYKQFF. For the CDR3, the DNA is TGTGCCTGGAGGGTACCTGGGACTAGCGGTTATAAGCAGTTCTTC.